This T cell receptor beta chain was found in a study of PD-L1 blockade in urothelial cancer. Study overall: It was at 3 weeks (second dose) and 6 weeks after treatment start that blood was analyzed. T cell content in blood samples showed a median of approximately 140,000.

J gave up 0 bases and V 5 bases, and 9 bases lay outside the gene matches. CDR3 length: 17 residues. Germline loops: CDR1 SGHTA, CDR2 FQGTGA. Points on this clone: Its antigen is unidentified.

Regarding the study as a whole: When pretreatment blood TCR clonality was below the median, it predicted better survival.

Clones were sequenced by immunoSEQ multiplex PCR, and TCRdb holds only the in-frame ones, with some missing. The sample includes about 43,000 clones, approximately 83% of them seen just once. Time point: peripheral blood 6 weeks after treatment start. The sample in question was PBMCs, obtained around atezolizumab (anti-PD-L1) treatment. The TCR was taken from a man in his sixties with urothelial cancer. The V call is TRBV7-3, the J call TRBJ2-3; 9 positions match TRBD2. CDR3 DNA sequence: TGTGCCAGCAGCCCAAGTACTAGCGGGTCTAGCACAGATACGCAGTATTTT. This gives the protein CASSPSTSGSSTDTQYF.